This T cell receptor beta chain was sequenced for a study of human T cells and chemical hapten exposure. The V and J ends lost 0 bases and 0 bases respectively, with 9 bases between them. This CDR3 spans 16 amino acids. Germline V CDR1 and CDR2: SGHRS, YFSETQ. How the authors handled the data: Samples held a median of roughly 100,000 TCRs, range roughly 20,000–750,000. TCRdb recomputed calls from the RACE reads with MiXCR, one row per CDR3 protein. These V and J calls derive from TCRdb rather than the authors' analysis. The sample has some 89,000 distinct CDR3 sequences; around 9.6% are singletons. Time point specified: patch test 2, 6 weeks after DPC sensitization. Treatment reported: therapeutic diphenylcyclopropenone sensitization with weekly scalp DPC.

This chain connects TRBV5-1 to TRBJ1-4; no firm D call. This receptor was identified in a woman aged 25 to 45 with alopecia areata. Some clones in this sample may be carry-over from other donors' samples. The sequenced sample was whole blood, obtained in connection with sensitization to the hapten diphenylcyclopropenone (DPC). Written as DNA, the CDR3 is TGCGCCAGCAGCTTGGGGAGTACTGCAACTAATGAAAAACTGTTTTTT. Amino acids: CASSLGSTATNEKLFF.